The next 22 T cell receptor beta chains were all read from a single sample in a study of T-cell reconstitution after alpha-beta-depleted transplantation in children. Library preparation (for TCRbeta) was performed with unique molecular identifiers. TCRdb ran MiXCR on the PCR reads and lists one entry per CDR3 protein. This repertoire shows hundreds of thousands of distinct CDR3 sequences, 23% found once; its top ten account for roughly 14%. The sample consisted of PBMCs, mostly from graft donor cells, taken 360 days after TCRalphabeta/CD19-depleted stem cell transplant. Receptors were obtained from a boy in the first two years of life who had a stem cell transplant for acute myeloid leukemia, so the T cells may come from the graft donor.

This clonotype turned up a few times. This chain connects TRBV27 to TRBJ2-7, with 8 bases lining up with TRBD1. V gave up 6 bases and J gave up 3 bases; unmatched junction bases: 10. The CDR3 extends over 15 amino acids. Germline V gene data show CDR1 as MNHEY and CDR2 as SMNVEV (reference sequence). The CDR3 region has the DNA TGTGCCAGCAGCCTTTTTGGACAGGGTGGCTACGAGCAGTACTTC. Its translation: CASSLFGQGGYEQYF.

V is TRBV12-3 or TRBV12-4 and J is TRBJ1-4; D is possibly TRBD1 (5 bases). Trimming left V 4 bases short and J 13 bases short, with 13 bases between. The CDR3 runs 12 residues. CDR3 region: CASSSQATTLFF. Written as DNA, the CDR3 is TGTGCCAGCAGTTCACAGGCTACTACACTGTTTTTT.

This clonotype was seen ten or more times. V gene TRBV29-1 combines with J gene TRBJ2-1; weak D call: TRBD1 (6 bases). Trimming took off 2 bases at V and 15 bases at J, with 11 bases between the two ends. This CDR3 spans 10 amino acids. The germline gives CDR1 SQVTM, CDR2 ANQGSEA. This CDR3 is CSVEQGPLFF. Written as DNA, the CDR3 is TGCAGCGTTGAACAGGGGCCCCTGTTCTTC.

This clonotype was detected only a few times. The rearrangement joins TRBV29-1 to TRBJ1-1; D call uncertain. Germline CDR1 SQVTM, CDR2 ANQGSEA. Deletions cut 3 bases from V and 3 bases from J, with 5 bases between. The CDR3 is 11 residues long. CDR3 loop: CSVETHTEAFF. CDR3 nucleotides: TGCAGCGTTGAGACGCACACTGAAGCTTTCTTT.

As to this clonotype: A read error may account for a junction end that differs from germline. The chain has TRBV7-9 and TRBJ2-5; D not resolved. The V gene's germline CDR1 is SEHNR and CDR2 FQNEAQ (reference sequence). CDR3 size: 12 residues. CDR3 sequence: CSSSLNRETQYF. In DNA, the CDR3 is TGTTCCAGCAGCCTAAATCGGGAGACCCAGTACTTC. Looking up the rest from reference TRBV7-9 and TRBJ2-5 gives the full variable domain: DTGVSQNPRHKITKRGQNVTFRCDPISEHNRLYWYRQTLGQGPEFLTYFQNEAQLEKSRLLSDRFSAERPKGSFSTLEIQRTEQGDSAMYLCSSSLNRETQYFGPGTRLLVL.

About this clonotype itself: A much larger clone differs from this one at a single base, so this may be a read error. The rearrangement joins TRBV6-5 to TRBJ1-1; TRBD1 might be the D (6 bases). Germline CDR1 is MNHEY and CDR2 is SVGAGI. The CDR3 runs 15 residues. With 2 bases removed from V and 3 bases from J, the gap between germline ends came to 13 bases. The CDR3 nucleotides are TGTGCCAGCAGTTACGTGGGGGGGCGGGACACTGAAGCTTTCTTT. Translation gives CASSYVGGRDTEAFF.

This clonotype was recorded a few times. The chain links TRBV10-3 to TRBJ2-1; 7 positions agree with TRBD2. Germline-derived CDR1 and CDR2 are ENHRY and SYGVKD. Germline trimming cut 2 bases from V and 4 bases from J; bases unmatched to any gene: 8. The CDR3 runs to 16 residues. The CDR3 here is CAISENLGGRYNEQFF. DNA of the CDR3: TGTGCCATCAGTGAGAATCTGGGGGGGAGGTACAATGAGCAGTTCTTC.

This clonotype was picked up a small number of times. J is TRBJ1-1 and V is TRBV19; possibly TRBD1 for D (5 bases). The CDR3 is made up of 13 amino acids. Trimming stripped 3 bases from V and 6 bases from J, with 11 bases between. Germline V gene data show CDR1 as LNHDA and CDR2 as SQIVND (reference sequence). The CDR3 sequence: CASSMGMGAEAFF. In DNA, the CDR3 is TGTGCCAGTAGTATGGGGATGGGGGCTGAAGCTTTCTTT. The variable domain in full, with the rest retrieved from reference TRBV19 and TRBJ1-1, is DGGITQSPKYLFRKEGQNVTLSCEQNLNHDAMYWYRQDPGQGLRLIYYSQIVNDFQKGDIAEGYSVSREKKESFPLTVTSAQKNPTAFYLCASSMGMGAEAFFGQGTRLTVV.

This rearrangement joins TRBV10-3 to TRBJ2-1; D unresolved. Trimming cost V 2 bases and J 10 bases, with 9 bases left between them. CDR1 and CDR2 from the germline V gene are ENHRY and SYGVKD. The CDR3 runs 12 residues. The CDR3 loop reads CAISELEVEQFF. The CDR3 DNA follows: TGTGCCATCAGTGAGCTCGAAGTCGAGCAGTTCTTC.

The genes are TRBV20-1 and TRBJ2-6, with D possibly being TRBD1 (6 bases). The CDR3 is made up of 14 amino acids. Between the trimmed V and J ends, which lost 3 bases and 2 bases, there was a span of 8 bases. The germline V gene encodes CDR1 DFQATT and CDR2 SNEGSKA (reference sequence). The CDR3 protein is CSASSGAGANVLTF. The CDR3, as DNA: TGCAGTGCTAGTTCAGGGGCTGGGGCCAACGTCCTGACTTTC.

V usage is TRBV5-1 and J usage is TRBJ2-1; 9 bases align to TRBD2. With 4 bases clipped from V and 4 bases from J, the junction kept 9 bases outside the gene matches. The CDR3 sequence is 16 residues long. Germline V gene data show CDR1 as SGHRS and CDR2 as YFSETQ. The CDR3 spells CASSVHGGGDYNEQFF. The CDR3 nucleotides are TGCGCCAGCAGCGTCCATGGCGGGGGGGATTACAATGAGCAGTTCTTC.

V and J are TRBV20-1 and TRBJ1-2; D is undetermined. The CDR3 is 14 residues long. Germline-derived CDR1 and CDR2 are DFQATT and SNEGSKA (reference sequence). Trimming removed 4 bases from V and 4 bases from J, with 16 bases in between. The CDR3 nucleotides read TGCAGTGCTAAGGGATACGGGAAACGCTATGGCTACACCTTC. This translates into CSAKGYGKRYGYTF.

This clonotype was picked up a small number of times. This chain uses TRBV6-5 with TRBJ2-3; a weak D match, TRBD1 (6 bases). This CDR3 is 16 amino acids long. CDR1 is MNHEY and CDR2 is SVGAGI in the germline V gene. Trimming left V 2 bases short and J 6 bases short, with 18 bases between. CDR3 region: CASSYRRTVGGDTQYF. The CDR3 coding sequence is TGTGCCAGCAGTTACCGGCGGACAGTAGGCGGGGATACGCAGTATTTT.

This clonotype has at least ten counts. The rearrangement links TRBV29-1 to TRBJ2-1; perhaps TRBD2 as D (5 bases). There are 14 residues in the CDR3. V was trimmed by 6 bases and J by 10 bases, leaving 22 bases between them. In germline, CDR1 is SQVTM, CDR2 ANQGSEA. For the CDR3, the DNA is TGCAGCGTGGTGGGTTATTCTGGAGGCACCGAGCAGTTCTTC. Its translation is CSVVGYSGGTEQFF.

The genes are TRBV4-3 and TRBJ2-4; possibly TRBD1 for D (6 bases). This CDR3 region has 17 residues. The germline V and J ends were trimmed by 2 bases and 4 bases, with 18 bases remaining between them. Per the germline V gene, CDR1 is LGHNA and CDR2 is YSLEER. In DNA form, the CDR3 reads TGCGCCAGCAGCCAAATCCTACAGGGTGATTGGAAAAACATTCAGTACTTC. The encoded protein is CASSQILQGDWKNIQYF.

This rearrangement joins TRBV27 to TRBJ2-5; 8 bases map to TRBD2. V was pared by 8 bases and J by 5 bases, with 10 bases of the junction left unmatched. The CDR3 sequence is 14 residues long. Germline CDR1 reads MNHEY; CDR2 reads SMNVEV (reference sequence). CDR3 sequence: CASGRGAGVETQYF. Here the CDR3 DNA reads TGTGCCAGCGGGCGCGGAGCGGGGGTGGAGACCCAGTACTTC.

V gene TRBV10-3 combines with J gene TRBJ2-5, with D possibly being TRBD2 (5 bases). With 8 bases removed from V and 5 bases from J, the gap between germline ends came to 18 bases. Germline lookup yields CDR1 ENHRY and CDR2 SYGVKD. The CDR3 totals 14 residues. DNA for the CDR3: TGTGCCATCGGGTTCGGGGTCGGTTTGGAGACCCAGTACTTC. Residues: CAIGFGVGLETQYF.

The chain couples TRBV20-1 to TRBJ1-2; 12 nucleotides line up with TRBD1. Germline V gene lookup returns CDR1 DFQATT and CDR2 SNEGSKA (reference sequence). CDR3 length equals 18 residues. V was pared by 1 base and J by 2 bases, with 11 bases of the junction left unmatched. In DNA form, the CDR3 reads TGCAGTGCTAGAGCTTTGGGGACAGGGGGCTCGCCCAACTATGGCTACACCTTC. This sequence encodes CSARALGTGGSPNYGYTF.

This clonotype was seen more than once but under ten times. The chain uses TRBV6-1 and TRBJ1-1, with unresolved D. The CDR3 sequence is 13 residues long. Germline CDR1 MNHNS, CDR2 SASEGT. Trimming removed 6 bases at V and 5 bases at J, with 13 bases between. The CDR3: CASRPRRRTEAFF. The CDR3 nucleotides are TGTGCCAGCAGACCCAGGAGGCGAACTGAAGCTTTCTTT.

Only a few counts were recorded for this clonotype. The chain has TRBV12-3 or TRBV12-4 and TRBJ1-1; no clear D gene. V was shortened by 3 bases and J by 3 bases, with 8 bases between the two germline ends. The CDR3 covers 13 residues. The CDR3, as DNA: TGTGCCAGCAGTTTTTCCGAGCACACTGAAGCTTTCTTT. Translated: CASSFSEHTEAFF.

This clonotype was seen ten or more times. The rearrangement links TRBV21-1 to TRBJ2-3; the table assigns TRBD2, which was not confirmed against the DNA. TRBV21-1 is marked as a pseudogene. The length of the CDR3 is 18 residues. The CDR3 here is CASSKLSSLRGLTDTQYF. As DNA, the CDR3 is TGTGCCAGCAGCAAATTGTCGTCTTTGAGGGGACTCACAGATACGCAGTATTTT.

There are many counts of this clonotype. V usage is TRBV12-3 or TRBV12-4 and J usage is TRBJ1-4, with 7 bases fitting TRBD1. The J segment lost 3 bases and the V segment lost 4 bases, leaving 5 bases of the junction unmatched. The length of the CDR3 is 15 residues. CDR3 sequence: CASSSSGGSNEKLFF. The CDR3 DNA sequence: TGTGCCAGCAGTTCCTCAGGGGGTTCTAATGAAAAACTGTTTTTT.